This is a list of T cell receptor beta chains from one sample in a study of vaccination effects on CD4 cells after COVID-19. The assay was immunoSEQ multiplex PCR, and TCRdb's table has in-frame clones only and misses some. Among about 64,000 clones listed, 55% to 75% were seen once. Their specific antigens are unknown. The starting material was CD4+ T cells from PBMCs cultured without peptide, obtained before COVID-19 vaccination. Receptor source: a human donor who had a prior SARS-CoV-2 infection. The CDR3 runs from the conserved cysteine through the conserved F or W. Each record gives: J gene, D gene, V gene, clone size, CDR3 protein, CDR3 DNA. A D gene is named only where the DNA matches it firmly. Expanded clones get a size class; other rows say once, few or many, or leave the size out.

TRBJ1-1,TRBD1,TRBV7-9,medium-sized,CASRPREGANTEAFF,TGTGCCAGCAGACCTAGGGAGGGGGCGAACACTGAAGCTTTCTTT
TRBJ2-1,TRBD2,TRBV19,-,CASTRLGTSVGNEQFF,TGTGCCAGTACGCGTCTCGGGACTAGCGTTGGCAATGAGCAGTTCTTC
TRBJ2-1,TRBD2,TRBV11-2,-,CASSFLAGTYNEQFF,TGTGCCAGCAGCTTCCTAGCGGGTACTTACAATGAGCAGTTCTTC
TRBJ1-2,-,TRBV18,-,CASSPPSANYGYTF,TGTGCCAGCTCACCACCCTCAGCTAACTATGGCTACACCTTC
TRBJ2-7,-,TRBV4-1,-,CASSQEPNIRAEYF,TGCGCCAGCAGCCAAGAACCTAATATACGAGCGGAGTACTTC
TRBJ1-1,-,TRBV5-1,once,CASSLEPGSDLGGAFF,TGCGCCAGCAGCTTGGAGCCAGGATCAGATCTGGGGGGAGCTTTCTTT
TRBJ1-1,-,TRBV19,-,CASSMREPTEAFF,TGTGCCAGTAGTATGAGGGAGCCAACTGAAGCTTTCTTT
TRBJ2-1,-,TRBV18,-,CASSPTVDNEQFF,TGTGCCAGCTCACCAACAGTAGACAATGAGCAGTTCTTC
TRBJ1-2,TRBD1,TRBV9,-,CASTRTGGSDYGYTF,TGTGCCAGCACGCGAACAGGGGGATCGGACTATGGCTACACCTTC
TRBJ2-7,-,TRBV10-3,few,CATADPLTGILGQYF,TGTGCCACGGCTGACCCCTTGACAGGAATCTTGGGGCAGTACTTC
TRBJ2-1,TRBD2,TRBV11-3,-,CASSARGLDNNEQFF,TGTGCCAGCAGCGCCAGGGGACTAGACAACAATGAGCAGTTCTTC
TRBJ2-4,-,TRBV20-1,-,CSARGKNIQYF,TGCAGTGCTAGGGGAAAAAACATTCAGTACTTC
TRBJ2-1,-,TRBV4-1,-,CASSQVASPYNEQFF,TGCGCCAGCAGCCAAGTAGCGAGCCCCTACAATGAGCAGTTCTTC
TRBJ1-1,-,TRBV30,-,CAWGRGGGMTDTEAFF,TGTGCCTGGGGCCGGGGAGGGGGTATGACGGACACTGAAGCTTTCTTT
TRBJ2-2,TRBD1,TRBV7-2,few,CASSFTGGATGELFF,TGTGCCAGCAGCTTCACAGGGGGCGCGACCGGGGAGCTGTTTTTT
TRBJ2-5,-,TRBV18,-,CASSPPVEETQYF,TGTGCCAGCTCACCACCGGTGGAAGAGACCCAGTACTTC
TRBJ1-2,TRBD1,TRBV19,-,CASRGDRRSHVGYTF,TGTGCCAGTAGGGGGGACAGGCGTTCACATGTCGGCTACACCTTC
TRBJ1-1,TRBD1,TRBV11-3,-,CASSLGLGTDRNTEAFF,TGTGCCAGCAGCTTAGGATTGGGGACAGACCGGAACACTGAAGCTTTCTTT
TRBJ1-1,-,TRBV19,-,CASSTGNDLNTEAFF,TGTGCCAGTAGTACAGGGAACGACTTGAACACTGAAGCTTTCTTT
TRBJ2-4,TRBD2,TRBV19,-,CASAKRGALLAKNIQYF,TGTGCCAGTGCTAAGCGGGGGGCATTACTAGCCAAAAACATTCAGTACTTC
TRBJ2-3,-,TRBV7-9,-,CASSLITDTQYF,TGTGCCAGCAGCCTTATCACAGATACGCAGTATTTT
TRBJ2-7,-,TRBV5-5,-,CASSLEVRLDEQYF,TGTGCCAGCAGCTTAGAAGTCAGGCTGGACGAGCAGTACTTC
TRBJ2-7,-,TRBV20-1,once,CSASAPNYEQYF,TGCAGTGCTAGTGCACCTAACTACGAGCAGTACTTC
TRBJ2-1,TRBD1,TRBV4-3,-,CASSQVWGQEYNEQFF,TGCGCCAGCAGCCAAGTTTGGGGACAGGAATACAATGAGCAGTTCTTC
TRBJ1-2,-,TRBV2,-,CASSEIGGQRYTF,TGTGCCAGCAGTGAAATAGGTGGTCAGCGCTACACCTTC
TRBJ2-1,-,TRBV5-1,-,CASSSTGWGNEQFF,TGCGCCAGCAGCTCCACAGGGTGGGGTAATGAGCAGTTCTTC
TRBJ2-1,TRBD2,TRBV7-6,-,CASSLDRRGGRNEQFF,TGTGCCAGCAGCTTAGATCGGCGGGGGGGCCGTAATGAGCAGTTCTTC
TRBJ2-7,-,TRBV11-2,-,CASSSLSGVGEQYF,TGTGCCAGCAGCTCCCTATCGGGGGTCGGCGAGCAGTACTTC
TRBJ2-3,-,TRBV7-2,-,CASSLVIGSDTQYF,TGTGCCAGCAGCTTAGTAATAGGGTCAGATACGCAGTATTTT
TRBJ1-1,TRBD1,TRBV14,-,CASGGQYNTEAFF,TGTGCCAGCGGGGGACAGTATAACACTGAAGCTTTCTTT
TRBJ1-1,TRBD1,TRBV2,few,CASVDRATEAFF,TGTGCCAGCGTGGACAGGGCTACTGAAGCTTTCTTT
TRBJ2-3,TRBD2,TRBV7-8,-,CASSPRTSGTDTQYF,TGTGCCAGCAGCCCTCGGACTAGCGGCACAGATACGCAGTATTTT
TRBJ2-7,-,TRBV11-3,-,CASTRVTGYEQYF,TGTGCCAGCACAAGGGTTACAGGGTACGAGCAGTACTTC
TRBJ2-3,-,TRBV11-3,-,CASSPGTAADTQYF,TGTGCCAGCAGCCCCGGGACCGCGGCAGATACGCAGTATTTT
TRBJ2-5,-,TRBV29-1,-,CSVGLRETQYF,TGCAGCGTCGGACTCAGAGAGACCCAGTACTTC
TRBJ2-5,-,TRBV19,-,CASSTRRQNKETQYF,TGTGCCAGTAGTACCCGAAGACAGAACAAAGAGACCCAGTACTTC
TRBJ2-7,-,TRBV5-1,-,CASTPLFGTLTYEQYF,TGCGCCAGCACGCCTCTTTTCGGGACTTTGACCTACGAGCAGTACTTC
TRBJ1-2,TRBD1,TRBV2,-,CASSVDRGYGYTF,TGTGCCAGCAGCGTGGACAGGGGCTATGGCTACACCTTC
TRBJ2-5,-,TRBV7-9,medium-sized,CASTPTAAETQYF,TGTGCCAGCACCCCTACGGCAGCAGAGACCCAGTACTTC
TRBJ1-2,TRBD1,TRBV24-1,-,CATSDVVTGEGYTF,TGTGCCACCAGTGACGTCGTGACAGGGGAAGGCTACACCTTC
TRBJ1-4,-,TRBV5-1,-,CASSLETAEKLFF,TGCGCCAGCAGCTTGGAAACAGCTGAAAAACTGTTTTTT
TRBJ1-4,-,TRBV20-1,-,CSASLRGINEKLFF,TGCAGTGCTAGTCTTCGGGGAATTAATGAAAAACTGTTTTTT
TRBJ2-7,-,TRBV18,-,CASSPSNRDEQYF,TGTGCCAGCTCACCCTCCAACAGGGACGAGCAGTACTTC